The 7 T cell receptor beta chains below come from one sample, sequenced in a study of sequential checkpoint blockade in melanoma. Treatment in this sample: randomized to nivolumab then ipilimumab (arm A) or the reverse (arm B). Sequencing used immunoSEQ multiplex PCR; TCRdb keeps in-frame clones, though not all of them. The repertoire holds 10,000 or so clones, with around three quarters as singletons. The sequencing used CD8+ T cells sorted from blood (inferred from file names), collected from a patient given nivolumab and ipilimumab in sequence. Receptors were obtained from a human donor with melanoma.

This clone was recorded a few times. J is TRBJ1-1 and V is TRBV27; D might be TRBD1 (6 bases). Germline-derived CDR1 and CDR2 are MNHEY and SMNVEV (reference sequence). Trimming removed 11 bases at V and 1 base at J, with 14 bases between. The CDR3 covers 13 residues. The DNA for the CDR3 is TGTGCCTCGAGGGGGGGCCGGAACACTGAAGCTTTCTTT. It specifies CASRGGRNTEAFF.

This chain uses TRBV6-4 with TRBJ1-2, with D uncertain. This CDR3 region has 14 residues. V lost 0 bases to trimming and J lost 6 bases, with 11 bases between them. CDR1 and CDR2 (germline): MRHNA, SNTAGT. The CDR3 DNA reads TGTGCCAGCAGTGACTCAGAAGAGAGTCATGGCTACACCTTC. It translates to CASSDSEESHGYTF.

The chain carries TRBV6-4 and TRBJ2-6, with TRBD2 matching over 7 bases. The CDR3 sequence is 16 residues long. Germline CDR1 is MRHNA and CDR2 is SNTAGT. V lost 3 bases and J lost 0; bases outside the gene matches: 2. CDR3 nucleotides: TGTGCCAGCAGTGAAACGGGGGGCTCTGGGGCCAACGTCCTGACTTTC. Translating it yields CASSETGGSGANVLTF.

The V and J genes are TRBV6-1 and TRBJ1-6; D not resolved. The CDR3 spans 13 residues. Germline V gene data show CDR1 as MNHNS and CDR2 as SASEGT. V was trimmed by 0 bases and J by 7 bases, leaving 4 bases between them. CDR3 in DNA: TGTGCCAGCAGTGAAGCGGAGAATTCACCCCTCCACTTT. Protein product: CASSEAENSPLHF.

This chain joins TRBV6-1 and TRBJ2-2; maybe TRBD2 (5 bases). V was pared by 11 bases and J by 4 bases, with 11 bases between. Per the germline V gene, CDR1 is MNHNS and CDR2 is SASEGT. CDR3 size: 12 residues. CDR3 protein: CAGERPTGELFF. DNA of the CDR3: TGTGCCGGGGAGAGACCCACCGGGGAGCTGTTTTTT.

The CDR3 is CATADWNNEQFF. As DNA, the CDR3 is TGTGCCACCGCCGACTGGAACAATGAGCAGTTCTTC. The chain employs TRBV19 and TRBJ2-1; no definite D call. The CDR3 sequence is 12 residues long. V was pared by 10 bases and J by 5 bases, with 12 bases between. CDR1 is LNHDA, CDR2 SQIVND, per germline (reference sequence).

The V and J genes are TRBV6-6 and TRBJ1-5, with a tentative D call TRBD1 (5 bases). V lost 8 bases and J 2 bases, leaving 16 bases between the germline ends. The CDR3 consists of 15 residues. Germline V CDR1 and CDR2: MNHNY, SVGAGI (reference sequence). CDR3 sequence reads: CASGGGVGGNQPQHF. The CDR3 region has the DNA TGTGCCAGCGGCGGAGGGGTCGGCGGCAATCAGCCCCAGCATTTT.